This T cell receptor (beta chain) is from a study of T cell responses to AZD1222 COVID-19 vaccine (TCRdb year 2021). Notes on the research overall: Because spike-specific TCR depth and breadth did not differ between the two schedules, AZD1222 recipients who got a second dose at roughly 4 weeks were pooled with those who got a second dose at roughly 12 weeks. Enrollment into the trials was organized by age into subgroups of 18-55, 56-69 and 70-plus years, and those subgroups contained about 150, 27 and 61 TCR-sequenced participants, respectively. TCR sequencing was performed for some 250 trial participants, of whom some 200 were given two doses of AZD1222 and 26 were given two doses of MenACWY control vaccine.

The CDR3 regions of human TCRbeta chains were analyzed by immunosequencing. From the authors' description of their analysis: TCRs in the repertoires were matched against a reference library of SARS-CoV-2-specific TCRs that had been generated with the MIRA antigen-specificity platform. Breadth meant the fraction of unique TCRs that were SARS-CoV-2-associated, whereas depth meant the fraction of total T cells that were SARS-CoV-2-associated. Using the MIRA data, each spike-specific TCR was assigned both to the spike region to which the TCR was reactive and to a CD4 or CD8 class. Log10-transformed breadth and depth values were compared by one-way ANOVA with Sidak's multiple comparisons tests. TCRdb carries this immuneACCESS record with in-frame sequences only. Its versions omit some clonotypes, under half of them owing to an unresolved V gene in the studies checked, with the rest unexplained. V and J calls and clone size are given by that table; D and trimming were obtained from the DNA. This sample is represented by around 94,000 clones; about 88% of them were singletons. The ten top clones hold 15% to 20% of the sample.

The CDR3 goes from the cysteine to the phenylalanine over 16 residues. Kept here is only the CDR3 DNA, which spans 48 bases and is read in frame from base 1. The germline V gene (reference sequence) specifies SEHNR as CDR1 and FQNEAQ as CDR2. V is cut back by 2 bases and J by 5 bases, with 8 bases in the junction unmatched. Taken with the paper, the label for time point translates to: baseline before first vaccination. Vaccinee samples came from UK trials COV001 and COV002, including a single-blind randomized controlled phase 2/3 trial of AZD1222 (ChAdOx1 nCoV-19) in healthy adults. For TCRbeta chain sequencing, PBMC samples were collected from trial participants at day 0 and at day 28 after the second dose. With regard to this clone: Its antigen is unknown. Base qualities were left out, and no much larger clone turns up one base away.

Broad study findings and their caveats: CD4 TCRs associated with the vaccine covered the entire spike protein, and the dominant responses were in regions 160-218 and 743-854. Conclusions about previously exposed vaccinees are limited, since just five or six AZD1222 recipients were seropositive for SARS-CoV-2 at baseline. In the small 56-69-year group, the increase in depth fell short of significance, most likely because of low power. Participants were mostly white British, with more females than males. The authors suggested clonal diversity may have been underestimated. A significant rise in spike-specific TCR breadth and depth was observed after two AZD1222 doses relative to day 0 and relative to MenACWY recipients. Nearly half of unique spike-specific TCRs reportedly recognized epitopes outside regions mutated in the B.1.351 and B.1.1.7 variants. Because no day 14 peak-response samples were available, the repertoires could be characterized only after the peak T cell response.

The chain was built from TRBV7-9 and TRBJ2-5, with TRBD1 identical over 10 junction bases. The receptor was derived from an adult in good health. The source material was peripheral blood, sampled on day 0 of AZD1222 vaccination. The sequenced DNA: TGTGCCAGCAGCTTACTGAGACAGGGGGCAGCGGAGACCCAGTACTTC. Protein translation: CASSLLRQGAAETQYF.